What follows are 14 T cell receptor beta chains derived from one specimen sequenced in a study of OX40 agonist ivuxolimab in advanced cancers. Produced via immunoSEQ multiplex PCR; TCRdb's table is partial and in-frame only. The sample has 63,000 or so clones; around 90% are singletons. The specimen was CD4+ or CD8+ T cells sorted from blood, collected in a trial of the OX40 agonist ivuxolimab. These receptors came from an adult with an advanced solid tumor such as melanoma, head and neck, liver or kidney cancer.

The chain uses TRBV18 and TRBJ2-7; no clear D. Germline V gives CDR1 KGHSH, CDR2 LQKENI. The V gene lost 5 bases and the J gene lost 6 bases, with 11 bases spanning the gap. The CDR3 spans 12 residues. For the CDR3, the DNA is TGTGCCAGCTCATTAGAACCGGGCGAGCAGTACTTC. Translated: CASSLEPGEQYF.

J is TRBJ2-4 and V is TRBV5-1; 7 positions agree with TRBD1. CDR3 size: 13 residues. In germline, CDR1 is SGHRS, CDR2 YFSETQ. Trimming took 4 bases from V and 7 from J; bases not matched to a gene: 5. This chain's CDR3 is CASSQTGTNIQYF. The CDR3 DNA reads TGCGCCAGCAGCCAGACAGGGACGAACATTCAGTACTTC.

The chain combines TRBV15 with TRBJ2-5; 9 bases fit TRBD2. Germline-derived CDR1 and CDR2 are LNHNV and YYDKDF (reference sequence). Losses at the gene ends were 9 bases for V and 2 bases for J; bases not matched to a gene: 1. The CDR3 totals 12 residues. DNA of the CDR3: TGTGCCACGCGGGGGGGTCAAGAGACCCAGTACTTC. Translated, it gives CATRGGQETQYF.

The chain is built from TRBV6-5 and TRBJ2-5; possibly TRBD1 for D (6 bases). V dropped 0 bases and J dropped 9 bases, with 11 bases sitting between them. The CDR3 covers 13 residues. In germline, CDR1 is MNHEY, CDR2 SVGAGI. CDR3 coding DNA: TGTGCCAGCAGTTACTCAGGGGGTGGGTCCCAGTACTTC. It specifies CASSYSGGGSQYF.

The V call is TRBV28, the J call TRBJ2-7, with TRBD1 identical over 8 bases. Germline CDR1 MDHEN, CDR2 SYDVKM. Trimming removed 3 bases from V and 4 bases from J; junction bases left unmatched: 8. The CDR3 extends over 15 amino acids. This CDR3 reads CASSFIDRGRYEQYF. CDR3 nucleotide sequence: TGTGCCAGCAGTTTTATCGACAGGGGCCGGTACGAGCAGTACTTC.

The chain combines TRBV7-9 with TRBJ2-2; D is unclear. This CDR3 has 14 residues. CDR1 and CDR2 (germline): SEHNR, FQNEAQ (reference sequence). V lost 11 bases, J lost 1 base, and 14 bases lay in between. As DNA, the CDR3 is TGTGCCGCCGGCCCCCTTGAGAACACCGGGGAGCTGTTTTTT. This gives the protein CAAGPLENTGELFF.

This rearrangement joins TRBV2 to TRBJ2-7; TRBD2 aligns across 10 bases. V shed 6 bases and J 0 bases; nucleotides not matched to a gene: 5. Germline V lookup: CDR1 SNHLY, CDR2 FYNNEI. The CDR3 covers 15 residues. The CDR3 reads CASSGTSVASYEQYF. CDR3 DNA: TGTGCCAGCAGCGGGACTAGCGTCGCCTCCTACGAGCAGTACTTC.

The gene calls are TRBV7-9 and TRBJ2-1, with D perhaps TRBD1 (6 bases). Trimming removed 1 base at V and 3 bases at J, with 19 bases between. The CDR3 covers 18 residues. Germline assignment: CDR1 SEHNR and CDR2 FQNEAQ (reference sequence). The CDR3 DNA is TGTGCCAGCAGCTTAGAGGGTTCTGGGGGCAGGAACTACAATGAGCAGTTCTTC. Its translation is CASSLEGSGGRNYNEQFF.

CDR3 sequence reads: CASSLGWGTGGQETQYF. CDR3 DNA sequence: TGTGCCAGCAGCTTGGGGTGGGGGACAGGGGGCCAAGAGACCCAGTACTTC. J is TRBJ2-5 and V is TRBV5-4, with 11 bases that match TRBD1. Trimming at V came to 0 bases and at J to 1 base, leaving 5 bases not matched to a gene. This CDR3 has 17 residues. Germline CDR1 is SGHNT and CDR2 is YYREEE (reference sequence).

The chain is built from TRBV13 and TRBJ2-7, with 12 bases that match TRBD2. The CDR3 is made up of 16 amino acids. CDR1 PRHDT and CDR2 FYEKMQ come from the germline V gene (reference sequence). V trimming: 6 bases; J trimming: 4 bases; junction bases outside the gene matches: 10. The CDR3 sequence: CASSPSGRDGGYEQYF. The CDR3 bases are TGTGCCAGCAGTCCTAGCGGGAGGGATGGAGGATACGAGCAGTACTTC.

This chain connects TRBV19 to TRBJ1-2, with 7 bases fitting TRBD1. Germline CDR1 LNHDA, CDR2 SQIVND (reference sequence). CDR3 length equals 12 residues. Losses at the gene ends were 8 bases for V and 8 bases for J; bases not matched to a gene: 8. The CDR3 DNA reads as TGTGCCAGTCGAACAGGGGCAGGGGGCTACACCTTC. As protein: CASRTGAGGYTF.

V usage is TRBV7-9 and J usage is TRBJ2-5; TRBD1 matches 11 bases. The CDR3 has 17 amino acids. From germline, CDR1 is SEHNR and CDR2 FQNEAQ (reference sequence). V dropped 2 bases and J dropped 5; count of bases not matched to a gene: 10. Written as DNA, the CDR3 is TGTGCCAGCAGCTTACCGCGGGACAGGGGGGACTCGGAGACCCAGTACTTC. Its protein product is CASSLPRDRGDSETQYF.

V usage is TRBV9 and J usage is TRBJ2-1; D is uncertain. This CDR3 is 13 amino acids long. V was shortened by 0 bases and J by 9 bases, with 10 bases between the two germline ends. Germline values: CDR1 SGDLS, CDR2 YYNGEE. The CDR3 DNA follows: TGTGCCAGCAGCGTAGCAATAGCTGGTGAGCAGTTCTTC. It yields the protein CASSVAIAGEQFF.

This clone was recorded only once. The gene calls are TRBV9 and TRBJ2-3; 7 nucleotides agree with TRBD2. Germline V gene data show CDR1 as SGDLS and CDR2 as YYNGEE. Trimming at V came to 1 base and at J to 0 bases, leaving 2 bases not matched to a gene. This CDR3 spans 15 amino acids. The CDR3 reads CASSVFGGSTDTQYF. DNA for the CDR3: TGTGCCAGCAGCGTATTCGGGGGGAGCACAGATACGCAGTATTTT.